This TCR beta chain was captured in a study of T cells in Graves' hyperthyroidism and ophthalmopathy. CDR3 length: 13 residues. Trimming cost V 4 bases and J 5 bases, with 9 bases left between them. This clonotype came up a few times. Template material for amplifying TCR beta CDR3 regions consisted of RNA transcripts. The study used the HTBI primer set for a first-round RT-PCR of the TCR CDR3. TCRdb redid the calling of the multiplex PCR reads with MiXCR, one entry per CDR3 protein. The sample has about half a million distinct CDR3 sequences; about 16% are singletons. The clonotype originates from a woman in her twenties or thirties with Graves' ophthalmopathy. Material for sequencing was blood. J is TRBJ2-1 and V is TRBV12-3 or TRBV12-4; unclear D gene. CDR3: CASSSSGDNEQFF. For the CDR3, the DNA is TGTGCCAGCAGTTCATCGGGCGACAATGAGCAGTTCTTC.